This T cell receptor beta chain was found in a study of T cells in Graves' hyperthyroidism and ophthalmopathy. CDR3 length equals 14 residues. The V gene lost 6 bases and the J gene lost 8 bases, with 19 bases spanning the gap. Germline lookup yields CDR1 MDHEN and CDR2 SYDVKM. Amplified TCR beta CDR3 regions derived from RNA transcripts. The HTBI set primed first-round TCR CDR3 RT-PCR. One entry per CDR3 protein, called by TCRdb with MiXCR from the multiplex PCR reads. The table lists over 250,000 distinct CDR3 sequences, 20% to 30% of them singletons. The chain employs TRBV28 and TRBJ1-1; D unresolved. The sequencing sample was made of blood. This clonotype originated in a man between 40 and 49 years old with Graves' hyperthyroidism that later progressed to Graves' ophthalmopathy. The CDR3 loop is CASSSGRLNSEAFF. CDR3 DNA: TGTGCCAGCAGCTCAGGTCGTCTTAACTCCGAAGCTTTCTTT.